These 19 T cell receptor beta chains originate from one sample sequenced in a study of human T cells and chemical hapten exposure. TCRdb used MiXCR to reprocess the RACE reads, holding one entry per CDR3 protein. The sample yields more than 300,000 distinct CDR3 sequences, less than 6.5% seen once. Stated time point: pre-sensitization, week 0. The treatment here: therapeutic diphenylcyclopropenone sensitization with weekly scalp DPC. Source: whole blood, taken in connection with sensitization to the hapten diphenylcyclopropenone (DPC). The receptor set was obtained from a woman between 45 and 65 years old with alopecia areata. Some clones in this sample may be carry-over from other donors' samples.

This clonotype occurred many times. V is TRBV20-1 and J is TRBJ2-7; D may be TRBD1 or TRBD2 (7 bases each). Deletions cut 1 base from V and 2 bases from J, with 15 bases between. Germline CDR1 DFQATT, CDR2 SNEGSKA (reference sequence). This CDR3 is built from 15 residues. CDR3 region: CSARASPGGAYEQYF. CDR3 sequence (DNA): TGCAGTGCTAGAGCCTCTCCAGGGGGGGCCTACGAGCAGTACTTC.

This clonotype was counted many times. The V call is TRBV3-1, the J call TRBJ2-1, with D uncertain. CDR1 is LGHDT, CDR2 YNNKEL, per germline (reference sequence). This CDR3 contains 14 residues. Trimming took 1 base from V and 7 from J, leaving 11 bases between them. The CDR3 region is CASSQGQMLNEQFF. CDR3 DNA: TGTGCCAGCAGCCAAGGACAAATGTTGAATGAGCAGTTCTTC.

The chain is built from TRBV6-2 or TRBV6-3 and TRBJ2-5, with TRBD2 identical over 7 bases. The ends lost 5 bases at V and 5 bases at J; junction bases unmatched: 8. This CDR3 has 14 residues. Germline CDR1 is MNHEY and CDR2 is SVGEGT. The CDR3 loop reads CASSRAGAEETQYF. CDR3 in DNA: TGTGCCAGCAGTAGGGCGGGAGCAGAGGAGACCCAGTACTTC.

This clonotype was seen ten or more times. The V and J genes are TRBV3-1 and TRBJ2-3; TRBD2 is a possible D gene (6 bases). Deletions cut 4 bases from V and 4 bases from J, with 9 bases between. The CDR3 runs to 13 residues. Looked up from germline, CDR1 is LGHDT and CDR2 is YNNKEL (reference sequence). Written as DNA, the CDR3 is TGTGCCAGCAGCCCGGGACTTCCAGATACGCAGTATTTT. Its protein is CASSPGLPDTQYF.

The chain employs TRBV6-1 and TRBJ1-5; 7 positions agree with TRBD1. The V gene's germline CDR1 is MNHNS and CDR2 SASEGT. Trimming at V came to 3 bases and at J to 0 bases, leaving 5 bases not matched to a gene. This CDR3 has 16 residues. The CDR3, as DNA: TGTGCCAGCAGTGATGGCAGGGGGTATAGCAATCAGCCCCAGCATTTT. Translating gives CASSDGRGYSNQPQHF.

This clonotype was observed many times. The chain is built from TRBV4-3 and TRBJ2-5; TRBD1 is a possible D gene (6 bases). Per germline, CDR1 LGHNA and CDR2 YSLEER. CDR3 length equals 16 residues. Trimming pared 0 bases from V and 1 base from J, leaving 12 bases between. The CDR3, as DNA: TGCGCCAGCAGCCAAGAATGGTCACAGGGCCAAGAGACCCAGTACTTC. Translation gives CASSQEWSQGQETQYF.

This clonotype was counted between two and nine times. The junction departs from the called germline gene at one end, perhaps through a read error. The chain has TRBV20-1 and TRBJ2-7; TRBD2 aligns across 10 bases. The CDR3 is 15 amino acids. CDR1 is DFQATT and CDR2 is SNEGSKA in the germline V gene (reference sequence). CDR3 residues: CSARDPLAGVYEQYF. In DNA, the CDR3 is TGCAGTGCAAGAGACCCCCTAGCGGGAGTATACGAGCAGTACTTC.

Only a few counts were recorded for this clonotype. This CDR3 reads CSASVAVGAPDTIYF. As DNA, the CDR3 is TGCAGTGCTAGCGTCGCGGTGGGGGCGCCGGACACCATATATTTT. This chain links TRBV20-1 with TRBJ1-3; possible D gene TRBD1, 6 bases. Germline V CDR1 and CDR2: DFQATT, SNEGSKA (reference sequence). V was pared by 3 bases and J by 8 bases, with 20 bases between. The CDR3 extends over 15 amino acids.

There are a few counts of this clonotype. This chain connects TRBV4-1 to TRBJ1-2; no reliable D call. The CDR3 is made up of 14 amino acids. Germline V CDR1 and CDR2: MGHRA, YSYEKL. The ends were cut back, 4 bases at V and 6 bases at J, with 15 bases in the middle. The CDR3 reads CASSPPGGGHGYTF. In DNA, the CDR3 is TGCGCCAGCAGCCCCCCCGGCGGAGGGCATGGCTACACCTTC.

This clonotype came up a few times. The rearrangement links TRBV13 to TRBJ2-2, with 8 bases fitting TRBD2. This CDR3 has 16 residues. With V trimmed by 6 bases and J by 3 bases, 9 bases remained unmatched. Germline V gives CDR1 PRHDT, CDR2 FYEKMQ (reference sequence). The CDR3 DNA reads as TGTGCCAGCAGTCACGCGGGAGGACCTCACACCGGGGAGCTGTTTTTT. Protein sequence: CASSHAGGPHTGELFF.

This clonotype showed up just a few times. CDR3 sequence (DNA): TGTGCCAGCAGCCCTCCTGGGCGGGGCGCAACGCAGTATTTT. It encodes CASSPPGRGATQYF. The chain combines TRBV7-2 with TRBJ2-3, with D perhaps TRBD2 (6 bases). The CDR3 extends over 14 amino acids. Germline V gene data show CDR1 as SGHTA and CDR2 as FQGNSA. Deletions cut 5 bases from V and 9 bases from J, with 18 bases between.

This clonotype was seen many times. The CDR3 sequence: CASSPRGRSYGYTF. The CDR3 region has the DNA TGTGCCAGCAGCCCCCGGGGGAGATCCTATGGCTACACCTTC. This chain connects TRBV2 to TRBJ1-2; possible D gene TRBD1, 5 bases. V lost 6 bases to trimming and J lost 4 bases, with 15 bases between them. CDR3 length: 14 residues. Germline CDR1 reads SNHLY; CDR2 reads FYNNEI.

The rearrangement uses TRBV14 and TRBJ2-5; possible D gene TRBD2, 5 bases. This CDR3 has 14 residues. V lost 2 bases to trimming and J lost 4 bases, with 11 bases between them. Germline loops: CDR1 SGHDN, CDR2 FVKESK. The CDR3 reads CASSQIGGGETQYF. The DNA of the CDR3 is TGTGCCAGCAGCCAAATCGGCGGAGGAGAGACCCAGTACTTC. Based on the CDR3 plus reference TRBV14 and TRBJ2-5, the full variable domain is EAGVTQFPSHSVIEKGQTVTLRCDPISGHDNLYWYRRVMGKEIKFLLHFVKESKQDESGMPNNRFLAERTGGTYSTLKVQPAELEDSGVYFCASSQIGGGETQYFGPGTRLLVL.

This chain links TRBV28 with TRBJ2-1; 14 positions match TRBD2. CDR1 is MDHEN, CDR2 SYDVKM, per germline. This CDR3 is 21 amino acids long. J gave up 7 bases and V 1 base, and 18 bases lay outside the gene matches. This chain's CDR3 is CASSLSPGTSGSTSPLNEQFF. CDR3 DNA: TGTGCCAGCAGTTTATCTCCGGGGACTAGCGGGAGTACGAGTCCCCTAAATGAGCAGTTCTTC.

This clonotype was counted at least ten times. The chain links TRBV5-6 to TRBJ2-3; weak D call: TRBD2 (6 bases). CDR1 is SGHDT and CDR2 is YYEEEE in the germline V gene. The V end was cut by 4 bases, the J end by 2 bases, with 11 bases between. This CDR3 region has 14 residues. The DNA for the CDR3 is TGTGCCAGCAGCCCGGGACTTTACACAGATACGCAGTATTTT. This translates into CASSPGLYTDTQYF.

This clonotype has just a few counts. The rearrangement links TRBV4-2 to TRBJ2-7, with 12 bases matching TRBD2. The length of the CDR3 is 16 residues. Looked up from germline, CDR1 is LGHNA and CDR2 is YNFKEQ. V was pared by 0 bases and J by 4 bases, with 4 bases of the junction left unmatched. CDR3 nucleotides: TGTGCCAGCAGCCAAGATTCGGGACTAGCGGGTTACGAGCAGTACTTC. Translated, it gives CASSQDSGLAGYEQYF.

This clonotype came up many times. The CDR3 nucleotides are TGTGCCAGCAGCTTGGGCGGTCCTGGGGAGCAGTACTTC. This codes for CASSLGGPGEQYF. The rearrangement joins TRBV7-9 to TRBJ2-7, with unresolved D. This CDR3 has 13 amino acids. CDR1 and CDR2 from the germline V gene are SEHNR and FQNEAQ (reference sequence). Trimming removed 3 bases at V and 7 bases at J, with 13 bases between.

This clonotype was counted only a few times. The chain recombines TRBV29-1 with TRBJ2-7; possibly TRBD1 or TRBD2 for D (5 bases each). Germline V CDR1 and CDR2: SQVTM, ANQGSEA. This CDR3 is built from 11 residues. Trimming took off 3 bases at V and 2 bases at J, with 5 bases between the two ends. CDR3 amino acids: CSVEGAYEQYF. The CDR3 DNA reads as TGCAGCGTTGAGGGGGCCTACGAGCAGTACTTC.

This clonotype was seen at least ten times. The chain is built from TRBV12-3 or TRBV12-4 and TRBJ1-4, with unresolved D. Trimming cost V 6 bases and J 0 bases, with 8 bases left between them. The length of the CDR3 is 14 residues. The chain's CDR3 is CASSPTATNEKLFF. The CDR3 nucleotides read TGTGCCAGCAGCCCCACTGCAACTAATGAAAAACTGTTTTTT.